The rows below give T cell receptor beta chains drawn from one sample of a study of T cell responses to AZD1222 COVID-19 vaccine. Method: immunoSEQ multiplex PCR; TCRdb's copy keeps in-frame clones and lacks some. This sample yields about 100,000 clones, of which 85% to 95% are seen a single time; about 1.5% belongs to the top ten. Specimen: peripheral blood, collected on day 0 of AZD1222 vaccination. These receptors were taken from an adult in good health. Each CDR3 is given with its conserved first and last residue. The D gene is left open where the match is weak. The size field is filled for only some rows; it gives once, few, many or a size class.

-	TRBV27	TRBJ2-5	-	CASSTYTQETQYF	TGTGCCAGCAGTACTTACACCCAAGAGACCCAGTACTTC
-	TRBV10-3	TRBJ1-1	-	CAISFRRPSDHNLEAFF	TGTGCCATCAGTTTTAGGCGTCCGTCGGACCATAATCTGGAAGCTTTCTTT
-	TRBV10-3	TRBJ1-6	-	CAISTTSATASNSPLHF	TGTGCCATCAGTACCACGTCCGCGACAGCCTCTAATTCACCCCTCCACTTT
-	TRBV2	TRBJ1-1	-	CASLLETAHTEAFF	TGTGCCAGTTTGTTAGAGACGGCTCACACTGAAGCTTTCTTT
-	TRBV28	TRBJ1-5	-	CASRTPLYSNQPQHF	TGTGCCAGCCGCACCCCGCTGTATAGCAATCAGCCCCAGCATTTT
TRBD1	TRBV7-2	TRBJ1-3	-	CASSLETGTGNTIYF	TGTGCCAGCAGCTTAGAGACAGGGACTGGAAACACCATATATTTT
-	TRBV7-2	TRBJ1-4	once	CASSLSSEEKLFF	TGTGCCAGCAGCTTAAGTTCAGAGGAAAAACTGTTTTTT
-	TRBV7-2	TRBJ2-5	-	CASSFGSLRETQYF	TGTGCCAGCAGCTTCGGGAGTCTCAGAGAGACCCAGTACTTC
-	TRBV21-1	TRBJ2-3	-	CASSKGGGGTDTQYF	TGTGCCAGCAGCAAAGGTGGCGGAGGGACAGATACGCAGTATTTT
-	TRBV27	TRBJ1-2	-	CASSLYGGLRYGYTF	TGTGCCAGCAGTTTATACGGGGGCCTGCGTTATGGCTACACCTTC
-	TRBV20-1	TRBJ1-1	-	CSVKDRTEAFF	TGCAGTGTTAAGGATCGGACTGAAGCTTTCTTT
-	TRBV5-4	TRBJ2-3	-	CASSLLSGVGTDTQYF	TGTGCCAGCAGCTTATTATCAGGGGTGGGCACAGATACGCAGTATTTT
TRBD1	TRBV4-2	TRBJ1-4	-	CASSQTGTGSEKLFF	TGTGCCAGCAGCCAAACCGGGACAGGGAGTGAAAAACTGTTTTTT
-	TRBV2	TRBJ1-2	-	CASSERGRGYTF	TGTGCCAGCAGTGAAAGGGGTCGTGGCTACACCTTC
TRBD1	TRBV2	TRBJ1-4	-	CASSESTGHNEKLFF	TGTGCCAGCAGTGAGTCGACAGGGCATAATGAAAAACTGTTTTTT
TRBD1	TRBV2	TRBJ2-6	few	CASRLRTGLLSGANVLTF	TGTGCCAGCAGGCTTAGGACAGGACTGCTCTCTGGGGCCAACGTCCTGACTTTC
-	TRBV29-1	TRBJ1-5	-	CSVGDQPQHF	TGCAGCGTTGGGGATCAGCCCCAGCATTTT
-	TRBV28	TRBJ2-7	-	CASSLLGYEQYF	TGTGCCAGCAGTTTATTAGGCTACGAGCAGTACTTC
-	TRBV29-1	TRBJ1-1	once	CSVEWGFLNTEAFF	TGCAGCGTTGAGTGGGGGTTCTTGAACACTGAAGCTTTCTTT
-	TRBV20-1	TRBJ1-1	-	CSARDGTEAFF	TGCAGTGCTCGAGACGGCACTGAAGCTTTCTTT
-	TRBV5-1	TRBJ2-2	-	CASSYLTGEAGELFF	TGCGCCAGCAGCTACTTAACGGGAGAAGCCGGGGAGCTGTTTTTT
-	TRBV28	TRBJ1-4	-	CASTDSRGSNEKLFF	TGTGCCAGCACCGATAGTAGGGGAAGTAATGAAAAACTGTTTTTT
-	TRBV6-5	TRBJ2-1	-	CASRRANSYNEQFF	TGTGCCAGCAGGAGGGCTAACTCCTACAATGAGCAGTTCTTC
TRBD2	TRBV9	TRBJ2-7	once	CASSGSGSGTYEQYF	TGTGCCAGCAGCGGCTCCGGGAGCGGGACCTACGAGCAGTACTTC
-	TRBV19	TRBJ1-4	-	CASRSEKLFF	TGTGCCAGTAGGAGTGAAAAACTGTTTTTT
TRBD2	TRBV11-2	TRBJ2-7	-	CASSSVAGGPYEQYF	TGTGCCAGCAGCTCCGTAGCGGGAGGTCCCTACGAGCAGTACTTC
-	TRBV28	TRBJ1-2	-	CASSPQRAGAHGYTF	TGTGCCAGCAGTCCCCAGAGGGCGGGGGCTCATGGCTACACCTTC
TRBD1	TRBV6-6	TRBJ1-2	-	CASSIEGQGFGYTF	TGTGCCAGCAGCATAGAAGGACAGGGGTTTGGCTACACCTTC
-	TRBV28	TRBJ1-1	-	CASSFVKNTEAFF	TGTGCCAGCAGTTTTGTAAAAAACACTGAAGCTTTCTTT
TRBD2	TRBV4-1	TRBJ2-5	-	CASSQDVLEAGVRETQYF	TGCGCCAGCAGCCAAGATGTCCTTGAAGCGGGAGTACGGGAGACCCAGTACTTC
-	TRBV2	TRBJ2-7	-	CASSEYPLDTERYEQYF	TGTGCCAGCAGTGAATACCCTTTAGACACGGAGAGGTACGAGCAGTACTTC
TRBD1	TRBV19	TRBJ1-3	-	CASSPGQGVGNTIYF	TGTGCCAGTTCGCCGGGACAGGGGGTCGGAAACACCATATATTTT
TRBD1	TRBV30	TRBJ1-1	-	CAHKAQGWSEAFF	TGTGCCCATAAGGCACAGGGGTGGTCTGAAGCTTTCTTT
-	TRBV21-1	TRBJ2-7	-	CASSKVGGGSYEQYF	-
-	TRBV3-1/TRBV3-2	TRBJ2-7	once	CASSPAFYEQYF	TGTGCCAGCAGCCCTGCCTTCTACGAGCAGTACTTC
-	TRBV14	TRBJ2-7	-	CASSQRRDRTYEQYF	TGTGCCAGCAGCCAAAGGCGGGACAGAACCTACGAGCAGTACTTC
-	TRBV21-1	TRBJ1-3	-	CASSKKKRGLTLSGNTIYF	TGTGCCAGCAGCAAGAAGAAAAGGGGGTTGACACTCTCTGGAAACACCATATATTTT
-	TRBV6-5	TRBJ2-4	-	CASSLGNIQYF	TGTGCCAGCAGTCTTGGAAACATTCAGTACTTC
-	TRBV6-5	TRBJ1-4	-	CASSQDRYNEKLFF	TGTGCCAGCAGTCAGGACAGATATAATGAAAAACTGTTTTTT
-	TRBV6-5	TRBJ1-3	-	CASSSLGNTIYF	TGTGCCAGCAGTTCCCTGGGAAACACCATATATTTT
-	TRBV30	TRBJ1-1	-	CAWSVRGAGNTEAFF	TGTGCCTGGAGTGTACGGGGCGCCGGGAACACTGAAGCTTTCTTT
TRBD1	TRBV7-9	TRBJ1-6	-	CASSPTGQLNSPLHF	TGTGCCAGCAGCCCCACGGGACAGCTAAATTCACCCCTCCACTTT
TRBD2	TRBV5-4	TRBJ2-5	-	CASSLGGLAGGEQETQYF	TGTGCCAGCAGCTTGGGAGGACTAGCGGGAGGAGAGCAAGAGACCCAGTACTTC
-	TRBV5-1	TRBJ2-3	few	CASSPSLDTQYF	TGCGCCAGCAGCCCCTCGCTGGATACGCAGTATTTT
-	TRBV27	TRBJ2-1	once	CASSFRGPGYNEQFF	TGTGCCAGCAGTTTTCGCGGGCCGGGGTACAATGAGCAGTTCTTC
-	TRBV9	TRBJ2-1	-	CASSGQARTSNEQFF	TGTGCCAGCAGTGGGCAGGCCCGCACCAGCAATGAGCAGTTCTTC
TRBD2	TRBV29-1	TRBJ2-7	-	CSAFGTSGRPHEQYF	TGCAGCGCCTTTGGGACTAGCGGGAGGCCCCACGAGCAGTACTTC
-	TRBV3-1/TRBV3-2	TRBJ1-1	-	CASSQDTEAFF	TGTGCCAGCAGCCAAGACACAGAAGCTTTCTTT
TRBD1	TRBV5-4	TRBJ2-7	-	CASSFRDRVTYEQYF	TGTGCCAGCAGCTTCCGGGACAGGGTAACCTACGAGCAGTACTTC
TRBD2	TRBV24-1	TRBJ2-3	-	CATSETGLEADTQYF	TGTGCCACCAGTGAGACGGGACTAGAGGCAGATACGCAGTATTTT
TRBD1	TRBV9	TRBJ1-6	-	CASSASRGLSPLHF	TGTGCCAGCAGCGCGTCCAGGGGGCTCTCACCCCTCCACTTT
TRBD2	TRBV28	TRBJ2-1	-	CASSTRVASGLYNEQFF	TGTGCCAGCAGTACCCGCGTGGCTAGCGGACTATACAATGAGCAGTTCTTC
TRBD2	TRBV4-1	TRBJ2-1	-	CASSQDDPAGVLRSYNEQFF	TGCGCCAGCAGCCAAGATGATCCGGCGGGAGTTTTACGGTCCTACAATGAGCAGTTCTTC
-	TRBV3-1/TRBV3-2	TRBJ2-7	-	CASSADRVYEQYF	TGTGCCAGCAGCGCCGACAGAGTCTACGAGCAGTACTTC
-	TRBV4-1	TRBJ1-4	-	CASSQGGAEKLFF	TGCGCCAGCAGCCAAGGAGGTGCTGAAAAACTGTTTTTT
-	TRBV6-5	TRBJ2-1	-	CASSSRGRDEQFF	TGTGCCAGCAGTTCCCGGGGGCGGGATGAGCAGTTCTTC
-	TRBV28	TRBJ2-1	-	CASNAGGEQFF	TGTGCCAGCAATGCCGGAGGGGAGCAGTTCTTC
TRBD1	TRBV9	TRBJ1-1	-	CASSVDRGTEAFF	TGTGCCAGCAGCGTAGACAGGGGCACTGAAGCTTTCTTT
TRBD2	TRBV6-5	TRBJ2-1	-	CASRVSGSSYNEQFF	TGTGCCAGCAGAGTTAGCGGGAGCTCCTACAATGAGCAGTTCTTC